These 24 T cell receptor beta chains share one sample of origin, sequenced in a study of beta chain features in type 1 diabetes. Expressed TCRB transcripts got sequenced, as all isolated RNA was reverse transcribed. Clones were sequenced by immunoSEQ multiplex PCR, and TCRdb holds only the in-frame ones, with some missing. The repertoire holds 130,000 or so clones, with around a tenth as singletons. Sequencing used central memory CD4+ T cells from blood. These receptors all come from a man aged 18 to 30 in good health.

The V call is TRBV2, the J call TRBJ2-1, with D possibly being TRBD1 (6 bases). Looked up from germline, CDR1 is SNHLY and CDR2 is FYNNEI. Trimming removed 5 bases at V and 0 bases at J, with 11 bases between. The CDR3 contains 15 residues. CDR3 DNA sequence: TGTGCCAGCAGTAGAGACAGGAGCTCCTACAATGAGCAGTTCTTC. It codes for CASSRDRSSYNEQFF.

This clone was found many times. The chain has TRBV7-9 and TRBJ2-1; 10 nucleotides align to TRBD2. Germline V CDR1 and CDR2: SEHNR, FQNEAQ (reference sequence). The CDR3 is 14 residues long. Losses at the gene ends were 4 bases for V and 9 bases for J; bases not matched to a gene: 6. The CDR3 reads CASSSGLAIGEQFF. CDR3 bases: TGTGCCAGCAGCTCGGGACTAGCGATTGGTGAGCAGTTCTTC. Full variable domain (rest looked up from reference TRBV7-9 and TRBJ2-1): DTGVSQNPRHKITKRGQNVTFRCDPISEHNRLYWYRQTLGQGPEFLTYFQNEAQLEKSRLLSDRFSAERPKGSFSTLEIQRTEQGDSAMYLCASSSGLAIGEQFFGPGTRLTVL.

The chain employs TRBV5-1 and TRBJ2-7, with TRBD2 as a possible D gene (5 bases). The ends were cut back, 1 base at V and 0 bases at J, with 14 bases in the middle. There are 16 residues in the CDR3. Germline V gives CDR1 SGHRS, CDR2 YFSETQ. This CDR3 is CASSLLGPGSSYEQYF. The CDR3 DNA reads as TGCGCCAGCAGCTTGCTCGGTCCGGGGAGCTCCTACGAGCAGTACTTC.

V and J are TRBV20-1 and TRBJ1-6; D is unresolved. This CDR3 is built from 11 residues. CDR1 DFQATT and CDR2 SNEGSKA come from the germline V gene (reference sequence). With 6 bases removed from V and 7 bases from J, the gap between germline ends came to 7 bases. CDR3 nucleotides: TGCAGTGCCGGGAGCAATTCACCCCTCCACTTT. This codes for CSAGSNSPLHF.

Many counts were recorded for this clone. The V call is TRBV30, the J call TRBJ2-2; TRBD2 might be the D (5 bases). V lost 4 bases to trimming and J lost 7 bases, with 7 bases between them. Germline V gene lookup returns CDR1 GTSNPN and CDR2 SVGIG (reference sequence). The CDR3 sequence is 11 residues long. The CDR3 here is CAWIGGGELFF. CDR3 DNA: TGTGCCTGGATCGGAGGCGGGGAGCTGTTTTTT.

Points on this clone: The sample holds other DNA sequences that translate to the same CDR3. J is TRBJ1-2 and V is TRBV9, with a tentative D call TRBD1 (5 bases). V was trimmed by 0 bases and J by 2 bases, leaving 8 bases between them. The CDR3 is 14 amino acids. Germline-derived CDR1 and CDR2 are SGDLS and YYNGEE. The CDR3 is CASSVGQGNYGYTF. The CDR3 bases are TGTGCCAGCAGCGTAGGGCAGGGAAACTATGGCTACACCTTC.

This clone has only a few counts. This chain joins TRBV30 and TRBJ1-1, with D uncertain. The germline gives CDR1 GTSNPN, CDR2 SVGIG (reference sequence). Trimming took off 6 bases at V and 1 base at J, with 15 bases between the two ends. This CDR3 comprises 14 residues. Written as DNA, the CDR3 is TGTGCCTGTCACTACCGGGGATCGAACACTGAAGCTTTCTTT. Amino acid sequence: CACHYRGSNTEAFF. Full variable domain (remainder filled in from reference TRBV30 and TRBJ1-1): SQTIHQWPATLVQPVGSPLSLECTVEGTSNPNLYWYRQAAGRGLQLLFYSVGIGQISSEVPQNLSASRPQDRQFILSSKKLLLSDSGFYLCACHYRGSNTEAFFGQGTRLTVV.

This clone was found a few times. The chain joins TRBV25-1 to TRBJ2-5; weak D call: TRBD1 (6 bases). The germline V gene encodes CDR1 MGHDK and CDR2 SYGVNS. The CDR3 has 13 amino acids. V shed 2 bases and J shed 3 bases, with 7 bases lying between them. CDR3 protein: CASSEAGEETQYF. The CDR3 coding sequence is TGTGCCAGCAGTGAAGCAGGGGAAGAGACCCAGTACTTC.

The chain links TRBV6-5 to TRBJ2-3; D ambiguous. CDR1 MNHEY and CDR2 SVGAGI come from the germline V gene. The V and J ends lost 0 bases and 2 bases respectively, with 12 bases between them. There are 16 residues in the CDR3. For the CDR3, the DNA is TGTGCCAGCAGTTACTCTCACCGACTGCACACAGATACGCAGTATTTT. It specifies CASSYSHRLHTDTQYF.

In its sample, this clone was seen a few times. The genes are TRBV29-1 and TRBJ1-1, with 7 bases fitting TRBD1. This CDR3 region has 13 residues. With 6 bases clipped from V and 3 bases from J, the junction kept 7 bases outside the gene matches. The germline V gene has CDR1 SQVTM and CDR2 ANQGSEA. The CDR3 loop reads CSVSHGTDTEAFF. CDR3 coding DNA: TGCAGCGTCTCTCATGGGACAGACACTGAAGCTTTCTTT.

This clone was seen only a few times. The identical CDR3 is also encoded by other nucleotide sequences in the sample. The chain combines TRBV19 with TRBJ1-2; D is possibly TRBD1 (6 bases). V was pared by 3 bases and J by 6 bases, with 11 bases between. Germline loops: CDR1 LNHDA, CDR2 SQIVND (reference sequence). The CDR3 covers 13 residues. CDR3 sequence: CASSIVRGNGYTF. CDR3 nucleotide sequence: TGTGCCAGTAGTATTGTCAGGGGAAATGGCTACACCTTC. The whole variable domain, remainder taken from reference TRBV19 and TRBJ1-2, is DGGITQSPKYLFRKEGQNVTLSCEQNLNHDAMYWYRQDPGQGLRLIYYSQIVNDFQKGDIAEGYSVSREKKESFPLTVTSAQKNPTAFYLCASSIVRGNGYTFGSGTRLTVV.

V is TRBV19 and J is TRBJ2-5; 9 nucleotides align to TRBD2. V trimming: 3 bases; J trimming: 5 bases; junction bases outside the gene matches: 10. This CDR3 is 16 amino acids long. Per the germline V gene, CDR1 is LNHDA and CDR2 is SQIVND (reference sequence). Written as DNA, the CDR3 is TGTGCCAGTAGTATGTCTGGCGGGGGGGCCTGGGAGACCCAGTACTTC. Protein: CASSMSGGGAWETQYF.

J is TRBJ2-2 and V is TRBV5-5, with unresolved D. Per the germline V gene, CDR1 is SGHKS and CDR2 is YYEKEE (reference sequence). CDR3 length: 14 amino acids. V was clipped by 6 bases and J by 6 bases, with 15 bases between them. The CDR3 loop reads CASILSTSAGELFF. CDR3 bases: TGTGCCAGCATCCTTTCTACGTCCGCCGGGGAGCTGTTTTTT.

The chain has TRBV7-2 and TRBJ1-6, with 7 positions matching TRBD1. J was trimmed by 9 bases and V by 1 base; bases with no gene match: 9. Germline V lookup: CDR1 SGHTA, CDR2 FQGNSA. CDR3 size: 16 residues. CDR3 sequence: CASSLERTGVGSPLHF. The CDR3 coding sequence is TGTGCCAGCAGCTTAGAGCGGACAGGAGTCGGTTCACCCCTCCACTTT. Full variable domain (missing parts from reference TRBV7-2 and TRBJ1-6): GAGVSQSPSNKVTEKGKDVELRCDPISGHTALYWYRQSLGQGLEFLIYFQGNSAPDKSGLPSDRFSAERTGGSVSTLTIQRTQQEDSAVYLCASSLERTGVGSPLHFGNGTRLTVT.

This clone occurred a few times. This chain uses TRBV11-3 with TRBJ1-2, with D possibly being TRBD1 (5 bases). Germline V lookup: CDR1 SGHNT, CDR2 YENEEA. The CDR3 has 16 amino acids. V was pared by 4 bases and J by 4 bases, with 19 bases between. The CDR3 DNA is TGTGCCAGCAGCTCCCTCAGGGAGGGATCGGCCTATGGCTACACCTTC. Its translation is CASSSLREGSAYGYTF.

This clone was recorded many times. This chain joins TRBV5-1 and TRBJ2-1; 11 nucleotides agree with TRBD2. The CDR3 loop spans 15 amino acids. The J segment lost 9 bases and the V segment lost 3 bases, leaving 8 bases of the junction unmatched. CDR1 is SGHRS and CDR2 is YFSETQ in the germline V gene. CDR3 protein: CASSYLAGGPPEQFF. The CDR3 DNA reads as TGCGCCAGCAGCTACTTAGCGGGGGGGCCCCCTGAGCAGTTCTTC. The full variable domain, with the rest looked up from reference TRBV5-1 and TRBJ2-1, is KAGVTQTPRYLIKTRGQQVTLSCSPISGHRSVSWYQQTPGQGLQFLFEYFSETQRNKGNFPGRFSGRQFSNSRSEMNVSTLELGDSALYLCASSYLAGGPPEQFFGPGTRLTVL.

This clone showed up just a few times. V is TRBV11-2 and J is TRBJ2-7; D gene uncertain. Trimming took off 6 bases at V and 1 base at J, with 16 bases between the two ends. Germline lookup yields CDR1 SGHAT and CDR2 FQNNGV. This CDR3 region has 15 residues. CDR3 coding DNA: TGTGCCAGCAGTCTAACCCAAGTCCCTTCCTACGAGCAGTACTTC. Translated: CASSLTQVPSYEQYF.

In this sample, this clone turned up a few times. V usage is TRBV25-1 and J usage is TRBJ2-7; D possibly corresponds to TRBD1 (5 bases). This CDR3 region has 12 residues. CDR1 MGHDK and CDR2 SYGVNS come from the germline V gene. V was shortened by 3 bases and J by 5 bases, with 8 bases between the two germline ends. CDR3 protein: CASSDQGHEQYF. CDR3 nucleotide sequence: TGTGCCAGCAGTGACCAGGGTCACGAGCAGTACTTC.

This clone occurred many times. This chain connects TRBV7-2 to TRBJ2-3; weak D call: TRBD2 (6 bases). Germline CDR1 reads SGHTA; CDR2 reads FQGNSA. This CDR3 region has 15 residues. The ends were cut back, 4 bases at V and 1 base at J, with 12 bases in the middle. The CDR3: CASSSGGVGTDTQYF. In DNA, the CDR3 is TGTGCCAGCAGCTCGGGCGGGGTCGGCACAGATACGCAGTATTTT.

V usage is TRBV5-1 and J usage is TRBJ1-1; D not certain. Trimming left V 4 bases short and J 0 bases short, with 10 bases between. From germline, CDR1 is SGHRS and CDR2 YFSETQ. This CDR3 is built from 14 residues. The chain's CDR3 is CASSPVSMNTEAFF. Written as DNA, the CDR3 is TGCGCCAGCAGCCCGGTGTCGATGAACACTGAAGCTTTCTTT.

The chain recombines TRBV7-2 with TRBJ2-4, with 7 bases identical to TRBD1. Germline CDR1 reads SGHTA; CDR2 reads FQGNSA. CDR3 length: 18 residues. The ends lost 5 bases at V and 0 bases at J; junction bases unmatched: 13. CDR3 nucleotide sequence: TGTGCCAGCAGCCCTCGACAGGGTGGTGGTTTAGCCAAAAACATTCAGTACTTC. This encodes CASSPRQGGGLAKNIQYF. The full variable domain, in which reference TRBV7-2 and TRBJ2-4 provide the parts outside the CDR3, is GAGVSQSPSNKVTEKGKDVELRCDPISGHTALYWYRQSLGQGLEFLIYFQGNSAPDKSGLPSDRFSAERTGGSVSTLTIQRTQQEDSAVYLCASSPRQGGGLAKNIQYFGAGTRLSVL.

This clone has a handful of counts. V and J are TRBV5-4 and TRBJ2-5, with TRBD1 matching over 8 bases. Per the germline V gene, CDR1 is SGHNT and CDR2 is YYREEE (reference sequence). This CDR3 has 15 amino acids. The ends lost 0 bases at V and 2 bases at J; junction bases unmatched: 3. This chain's CDR3 is CASSLGQGQQETQYF. DNA for the CDR3: TGTGCCAGCAGCTTGGGACAGGGGCAACAAGAGACCCAGTACTTC. Together with reference TRBV5-4 and TRBJ2-5, the CDR3 gives the full variable domain: ETGVTQSPTHLIKTRGQQVTLRCSSQSGHNTVSWYQQALGQGPQFIFQYYREEENGRGNFPPRFSGLQFPNYSSELNVNALELDDSALYLCASSLGQGQQETQYFGPGTRLLVL.

This clone has only a few counts. The chain combines TRBV2 with TRBJ2-7; no clear D. This CDR3 has 13 residues. Germline values: CDR1 SNHLY, CDR2 FYNNEI. The germline V and J ends were trimmed by 3 bases and 5 bases, with 11 bases remaining between them. The CDR3 sequence: CASSEFRNDEQYF. The CDR3 bases are TGTGCCAGCAGTGAGTTCAGGAACGACGAGCAGTACTTC.

The chain joins TRBV11-2 to TRBJ1-2; D unresolved. In germline, CDR1 is SGHAT, CDR2 FQNNGV. This CDR3 has 16 amino acids. Trimming stripped 5 bases from V and 6 bases from J, with 22 bases between. CDR3 loop: CASSLREGNGGNGYTF. CDR3 nucleotide sequence: TGTGCCAGCAGCCTCCGAGAGGGAAACGGTGGAAATGGCTACACCTTC.